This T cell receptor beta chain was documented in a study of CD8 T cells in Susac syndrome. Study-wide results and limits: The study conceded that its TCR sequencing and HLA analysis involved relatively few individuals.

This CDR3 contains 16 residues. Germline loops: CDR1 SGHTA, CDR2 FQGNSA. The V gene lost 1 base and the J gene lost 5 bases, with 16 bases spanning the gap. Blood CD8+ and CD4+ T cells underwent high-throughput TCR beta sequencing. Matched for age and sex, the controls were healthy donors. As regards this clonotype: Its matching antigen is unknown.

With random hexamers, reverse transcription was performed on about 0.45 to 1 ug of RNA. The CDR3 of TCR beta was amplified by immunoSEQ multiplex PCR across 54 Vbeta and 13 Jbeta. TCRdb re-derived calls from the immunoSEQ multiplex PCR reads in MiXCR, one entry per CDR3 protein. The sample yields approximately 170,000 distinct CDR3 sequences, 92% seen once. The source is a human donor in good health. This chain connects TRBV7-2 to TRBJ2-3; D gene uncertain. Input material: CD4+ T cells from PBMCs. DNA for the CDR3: TGTGCCAGCAGCTTAGGCGGCGACTTGCACAGAGATACGCAGTATTTT. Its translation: CASSLGGDLHRDTQYF.